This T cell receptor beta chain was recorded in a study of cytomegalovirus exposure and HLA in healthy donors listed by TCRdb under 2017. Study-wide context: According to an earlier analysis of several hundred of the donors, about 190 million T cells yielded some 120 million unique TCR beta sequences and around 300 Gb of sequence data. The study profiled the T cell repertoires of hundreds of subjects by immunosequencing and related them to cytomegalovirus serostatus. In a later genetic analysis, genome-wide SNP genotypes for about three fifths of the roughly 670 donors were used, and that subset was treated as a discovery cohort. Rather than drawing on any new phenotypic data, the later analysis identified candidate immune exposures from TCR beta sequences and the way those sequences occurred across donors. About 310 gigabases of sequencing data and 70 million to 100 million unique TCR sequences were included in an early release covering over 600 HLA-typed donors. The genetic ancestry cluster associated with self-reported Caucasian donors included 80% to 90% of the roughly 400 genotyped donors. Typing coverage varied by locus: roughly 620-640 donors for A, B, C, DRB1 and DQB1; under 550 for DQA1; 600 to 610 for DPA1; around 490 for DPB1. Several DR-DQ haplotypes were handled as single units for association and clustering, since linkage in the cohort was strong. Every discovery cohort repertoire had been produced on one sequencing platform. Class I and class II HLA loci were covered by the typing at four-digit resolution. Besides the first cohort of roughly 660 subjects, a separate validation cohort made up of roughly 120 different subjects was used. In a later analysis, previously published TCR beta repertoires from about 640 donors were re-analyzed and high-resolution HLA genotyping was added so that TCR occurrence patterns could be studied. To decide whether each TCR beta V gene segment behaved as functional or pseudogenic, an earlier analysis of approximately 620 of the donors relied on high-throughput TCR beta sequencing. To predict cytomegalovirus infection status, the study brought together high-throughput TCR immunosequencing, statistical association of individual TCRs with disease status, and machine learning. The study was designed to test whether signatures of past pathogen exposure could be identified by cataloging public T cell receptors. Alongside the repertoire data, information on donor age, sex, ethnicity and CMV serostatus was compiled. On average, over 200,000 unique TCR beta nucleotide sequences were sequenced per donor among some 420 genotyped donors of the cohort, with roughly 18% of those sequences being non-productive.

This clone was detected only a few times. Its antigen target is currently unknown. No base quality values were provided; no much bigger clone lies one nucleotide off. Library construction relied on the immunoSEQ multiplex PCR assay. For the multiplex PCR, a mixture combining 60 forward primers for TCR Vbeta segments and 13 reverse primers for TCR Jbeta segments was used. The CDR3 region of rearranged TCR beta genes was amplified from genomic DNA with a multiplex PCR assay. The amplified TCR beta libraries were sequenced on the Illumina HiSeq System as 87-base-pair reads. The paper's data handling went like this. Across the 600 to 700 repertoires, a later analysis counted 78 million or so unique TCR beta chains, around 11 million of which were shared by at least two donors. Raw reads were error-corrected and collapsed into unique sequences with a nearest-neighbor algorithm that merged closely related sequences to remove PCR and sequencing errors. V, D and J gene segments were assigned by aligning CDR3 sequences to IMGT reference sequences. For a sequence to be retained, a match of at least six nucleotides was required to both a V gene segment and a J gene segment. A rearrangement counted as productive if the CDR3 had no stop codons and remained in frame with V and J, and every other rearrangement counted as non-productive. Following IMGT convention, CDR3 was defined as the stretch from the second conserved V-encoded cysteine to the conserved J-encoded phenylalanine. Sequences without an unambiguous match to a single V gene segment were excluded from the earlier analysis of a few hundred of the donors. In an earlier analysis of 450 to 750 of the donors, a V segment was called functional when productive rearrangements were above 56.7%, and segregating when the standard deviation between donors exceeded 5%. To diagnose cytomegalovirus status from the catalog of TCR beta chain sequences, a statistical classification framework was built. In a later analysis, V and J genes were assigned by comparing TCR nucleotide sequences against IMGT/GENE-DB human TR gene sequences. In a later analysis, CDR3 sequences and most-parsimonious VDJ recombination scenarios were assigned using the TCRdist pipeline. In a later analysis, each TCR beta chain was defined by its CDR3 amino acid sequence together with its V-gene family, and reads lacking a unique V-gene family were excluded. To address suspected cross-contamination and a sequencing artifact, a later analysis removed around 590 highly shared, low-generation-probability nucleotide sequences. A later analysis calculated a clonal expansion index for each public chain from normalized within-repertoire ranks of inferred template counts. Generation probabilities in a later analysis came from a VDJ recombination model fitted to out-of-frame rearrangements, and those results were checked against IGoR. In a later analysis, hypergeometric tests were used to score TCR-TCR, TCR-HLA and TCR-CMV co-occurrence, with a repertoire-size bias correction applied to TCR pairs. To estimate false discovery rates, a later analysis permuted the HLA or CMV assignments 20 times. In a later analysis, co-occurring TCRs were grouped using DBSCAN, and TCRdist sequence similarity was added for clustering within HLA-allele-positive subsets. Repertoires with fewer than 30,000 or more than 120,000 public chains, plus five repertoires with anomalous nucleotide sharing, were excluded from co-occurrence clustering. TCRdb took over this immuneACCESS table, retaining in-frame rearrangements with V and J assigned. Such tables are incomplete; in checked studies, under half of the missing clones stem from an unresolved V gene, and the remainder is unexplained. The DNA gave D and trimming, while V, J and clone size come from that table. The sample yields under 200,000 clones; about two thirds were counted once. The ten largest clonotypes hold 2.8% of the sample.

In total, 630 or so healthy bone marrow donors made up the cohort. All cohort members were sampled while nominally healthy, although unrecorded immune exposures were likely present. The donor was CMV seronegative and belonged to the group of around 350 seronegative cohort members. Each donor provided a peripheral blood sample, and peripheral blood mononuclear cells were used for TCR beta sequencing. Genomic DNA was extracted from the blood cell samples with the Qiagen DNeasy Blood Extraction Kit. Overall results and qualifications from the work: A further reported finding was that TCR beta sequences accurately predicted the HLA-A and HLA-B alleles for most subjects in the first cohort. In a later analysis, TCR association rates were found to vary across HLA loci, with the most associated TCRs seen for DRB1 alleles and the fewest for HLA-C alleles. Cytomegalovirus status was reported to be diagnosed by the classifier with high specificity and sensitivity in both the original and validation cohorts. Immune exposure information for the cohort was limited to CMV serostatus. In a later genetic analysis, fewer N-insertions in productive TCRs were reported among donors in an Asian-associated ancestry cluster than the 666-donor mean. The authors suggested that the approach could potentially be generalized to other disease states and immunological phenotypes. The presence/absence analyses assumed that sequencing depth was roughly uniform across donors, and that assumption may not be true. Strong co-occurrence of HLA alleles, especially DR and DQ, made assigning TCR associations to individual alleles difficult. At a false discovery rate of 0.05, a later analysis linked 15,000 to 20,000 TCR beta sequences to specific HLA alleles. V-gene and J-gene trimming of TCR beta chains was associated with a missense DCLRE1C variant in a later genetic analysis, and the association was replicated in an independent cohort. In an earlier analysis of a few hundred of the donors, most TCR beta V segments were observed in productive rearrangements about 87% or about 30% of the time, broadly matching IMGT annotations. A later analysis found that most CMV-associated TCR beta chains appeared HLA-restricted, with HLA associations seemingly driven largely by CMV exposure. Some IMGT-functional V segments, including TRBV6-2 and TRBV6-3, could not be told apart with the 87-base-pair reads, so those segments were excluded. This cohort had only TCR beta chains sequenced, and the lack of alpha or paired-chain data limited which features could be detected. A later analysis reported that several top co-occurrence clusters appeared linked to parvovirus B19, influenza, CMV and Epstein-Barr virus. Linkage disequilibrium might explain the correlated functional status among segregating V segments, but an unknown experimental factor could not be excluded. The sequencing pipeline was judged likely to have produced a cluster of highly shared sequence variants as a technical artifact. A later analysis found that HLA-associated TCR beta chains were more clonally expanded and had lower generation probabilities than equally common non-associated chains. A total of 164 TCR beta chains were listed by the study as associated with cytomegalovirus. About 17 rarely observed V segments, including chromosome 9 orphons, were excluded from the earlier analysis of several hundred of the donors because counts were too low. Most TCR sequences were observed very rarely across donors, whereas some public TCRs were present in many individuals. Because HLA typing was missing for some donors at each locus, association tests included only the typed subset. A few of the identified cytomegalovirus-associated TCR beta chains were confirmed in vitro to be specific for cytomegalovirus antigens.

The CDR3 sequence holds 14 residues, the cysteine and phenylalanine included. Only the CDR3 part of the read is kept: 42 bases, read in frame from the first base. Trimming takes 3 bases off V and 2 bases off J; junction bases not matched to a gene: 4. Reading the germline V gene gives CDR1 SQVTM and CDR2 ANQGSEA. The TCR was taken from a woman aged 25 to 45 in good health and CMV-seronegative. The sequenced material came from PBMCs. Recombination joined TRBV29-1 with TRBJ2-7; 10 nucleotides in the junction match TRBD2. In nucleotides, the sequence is TGCAGCGTTGAGGGTCTAGCGGGAGCCTACGAGCAGTACTTC. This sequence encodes CSVEGLAGAYEQYF.